This paragraph covers one T cell receptor beta chain sequence. Its antigen is unknown. This CDR3 contains 15 residues. Trimming took 2 bases from V and 14 from J, leaving 19 bases between them. Germline V gene lookup returns CDR1 MNHEY and CDR2 SMNVEV (reference sequence). The data derive from a study of long-term antiretroviral therapy in people with HIV. Running of the v3.0 immunoSEQ assay took place at survey level. Assay: immunoSEQ multiplex PCR; the TCRdb copy retains only in-frame clones and omits some. Of more than 10,000 clones listed, 88% are singletons. Study findings and constraints: Controls exceeded HIV repertoires in CDR3 length range.

The rearrangement uses TRBV27 and TRBJ1-6, with D unresolved. This sequence originates from a woman aged 40 to 50 with HIV. Material: unsorted PBMCs, obtained 2.1 years after starting antiretroviral therapy. In nucleotides, the CDR3 is TGTGCCAGCAGTTTAGGAACCTCAGAGACTAGGGCCCTCCACTTT. Amino acids: CASSLGTSETRALHF.